This T cell receptor beta chain originates from a study of shared clonotypes between healthy human individuals. In the sorted-subset replicate PCRs, 200 ng DNA, 25,000 to 35,000 T cell genomes, was used. The authors' processing: Quality scores were absent from the junction-only immunoSEQ sequences, so filtering differed. The repertoire was sequenced with immunoSEQ multiplex PCR; TCRdb's copy has only in-frame clones and lacks some. V, J and clone size reflect that table, while D and trimming were determined from the DNA. The top ten clones hold more than 1.5% of a sample with about 2.2 million clones, roughly 95% of them seen once. To note about this clone: Its specificity is not known.

Study-wide points: Generally, naive subsets came out with larger estimated richness than memory subsets. Some clonotypes were shared by all four sorted-subset donors, while others were not shared. The non-shared ones had lower generation probabilities than the shared ones.

Positively selected for CCR7, the CD45RO-negative cells used as naive CD8 cells excluded terminally differentiated effector memory CD45RA+ cells. Germline V lookup: CDR1 SGHNT, CDR2 YYREEE (reference sequence). V gave up 6 bases and J gave up 7 bases; unmatched junction bases: 13. The CDR3 consists of 15 residues. V gene TRBV5-4 combines with J gene TRBJ1-1; the match to TRBD1 covers 9 bases. The receptor comes from a man aged 18-30 years in good health. Some clones in this sample may be carry-over from other donors' samples. The sequencing input was naive CD8+ T cells from PBMCs. DNA for the CDR3: TGTGCCAGCACCCAATTCCGACAGGGGGACGGTGAAGCTTTCTTT. Translating gives CASTQFRQGDGEAFF. The whole variable domain, remainder taken from reference TRBV5-4 and TRBJ1-1, is ETGVTQSPTHLIKTRGQQVTLRCSSQSGHNTVSWYQQALGQGPQFIFQYYREEENGRGNFPPRFSGLQFPNYSSELNVNALELDDSALYLCASTQFRQGDGEAFFGQGTRLTVV.